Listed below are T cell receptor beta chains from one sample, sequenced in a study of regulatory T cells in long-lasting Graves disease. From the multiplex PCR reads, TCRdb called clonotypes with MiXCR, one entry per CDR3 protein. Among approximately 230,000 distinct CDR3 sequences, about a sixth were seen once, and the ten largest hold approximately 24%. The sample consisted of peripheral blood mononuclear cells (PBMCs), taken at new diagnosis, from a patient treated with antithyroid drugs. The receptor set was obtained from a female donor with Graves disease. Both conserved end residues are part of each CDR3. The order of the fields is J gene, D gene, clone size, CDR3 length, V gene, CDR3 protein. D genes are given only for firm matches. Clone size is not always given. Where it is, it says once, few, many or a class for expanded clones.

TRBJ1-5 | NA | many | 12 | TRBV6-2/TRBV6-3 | CARACSNQPQHF
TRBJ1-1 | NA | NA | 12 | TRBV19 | CASSIQQEEAFF
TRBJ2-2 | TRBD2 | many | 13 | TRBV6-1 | CASRLAVPGELFF
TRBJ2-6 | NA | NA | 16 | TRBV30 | CAWSTGKALGANVLTF
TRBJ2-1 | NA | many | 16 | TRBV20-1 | CSASSGSSGSYNEQFF
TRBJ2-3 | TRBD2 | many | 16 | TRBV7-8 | CASSSRLAGDIDTQYF
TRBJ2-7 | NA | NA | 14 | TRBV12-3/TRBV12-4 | CASSSQTGSYEQYF
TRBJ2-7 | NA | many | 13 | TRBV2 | CASCSGRTYEQYF
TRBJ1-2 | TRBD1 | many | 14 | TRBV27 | CASGVGQWGQGYTF
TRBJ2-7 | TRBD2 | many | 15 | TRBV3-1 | CASSARGEGWDEQYF
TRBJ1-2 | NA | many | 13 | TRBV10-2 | CASSESITRDYTF
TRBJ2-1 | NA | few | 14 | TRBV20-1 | CSAKWGQAYNEQFF
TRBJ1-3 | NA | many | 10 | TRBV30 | CAWGLNTIYF
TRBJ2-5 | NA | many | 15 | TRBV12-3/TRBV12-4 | CASSLARVGQETQYF
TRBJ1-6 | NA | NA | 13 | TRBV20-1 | CSATRQGNSPLHF
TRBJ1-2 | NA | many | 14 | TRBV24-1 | CATSDLSGDGGYTF
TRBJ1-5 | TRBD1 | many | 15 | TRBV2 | CASSGTGGVIQPQHF
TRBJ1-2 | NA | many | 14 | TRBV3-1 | CASSQEVWDYGYTF
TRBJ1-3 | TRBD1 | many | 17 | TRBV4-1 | CASSPGEGQGFRNTIYF
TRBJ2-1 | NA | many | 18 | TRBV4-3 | CASSQEHRGAGDWNEQFF
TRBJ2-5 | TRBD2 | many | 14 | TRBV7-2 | CASSLGGSPETQYF
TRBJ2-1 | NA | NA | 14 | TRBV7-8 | CASSRPDSLNEQFF
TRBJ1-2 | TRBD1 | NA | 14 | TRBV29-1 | CSVARTGGYYGYTF
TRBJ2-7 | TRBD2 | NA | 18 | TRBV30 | CAWTMTGTSGRPPYEQYF
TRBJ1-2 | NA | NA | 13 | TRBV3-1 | CASSLYGNYGYTF
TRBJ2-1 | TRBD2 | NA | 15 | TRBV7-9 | CATQSSGRNSNEQFF
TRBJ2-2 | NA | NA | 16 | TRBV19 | CASNPRRGTSTGELFF
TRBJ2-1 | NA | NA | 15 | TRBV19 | CASSITGSSYNEQFF
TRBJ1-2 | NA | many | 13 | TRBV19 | CASSIRINYGYTF
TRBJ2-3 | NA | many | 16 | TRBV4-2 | CASSQALAESTDTQYF
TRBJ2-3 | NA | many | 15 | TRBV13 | CASSSGGGATDTQYF
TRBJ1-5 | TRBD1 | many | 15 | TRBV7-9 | CASSSTGGGNQPQHF
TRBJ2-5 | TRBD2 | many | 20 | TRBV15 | CATSRGPGLAGGPSQGTQYF
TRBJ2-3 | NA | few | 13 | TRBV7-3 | CASSLLGGDTQYF
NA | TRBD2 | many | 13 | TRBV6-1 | CASRLAGVNEQFF
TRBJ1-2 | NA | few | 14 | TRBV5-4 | CASSRRDATYGYTF
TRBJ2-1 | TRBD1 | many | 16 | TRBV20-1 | CSASSWTGYSYNEQFF
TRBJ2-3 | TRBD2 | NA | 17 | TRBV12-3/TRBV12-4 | CASSSRGLAGGADTQYF
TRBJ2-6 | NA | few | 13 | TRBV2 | CASSEEGRGALTF
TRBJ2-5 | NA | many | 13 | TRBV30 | CAWSFGQRETQYF
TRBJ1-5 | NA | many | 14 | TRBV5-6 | CASSPQGSRRPQHF
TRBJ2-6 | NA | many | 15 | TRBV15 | CATSRVFSGANVLTF
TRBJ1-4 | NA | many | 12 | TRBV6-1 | CASSALLEKLFF
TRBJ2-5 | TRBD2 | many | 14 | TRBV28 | CASSLAGDQETQYF
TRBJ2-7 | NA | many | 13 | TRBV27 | CASSLSRSDEQYF
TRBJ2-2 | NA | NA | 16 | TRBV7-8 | CASGGSPRENTGELFF
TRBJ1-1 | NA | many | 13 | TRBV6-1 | CASSEFGGTEAFF
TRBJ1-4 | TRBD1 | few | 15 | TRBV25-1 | CASSETRGYSEKLFF
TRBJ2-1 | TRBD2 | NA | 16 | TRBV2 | CASSETPTSGQYEQFF
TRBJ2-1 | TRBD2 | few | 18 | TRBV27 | CASSPRPGTSWAPNEQFF
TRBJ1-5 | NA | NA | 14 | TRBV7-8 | CASSPRQGLQPQHF
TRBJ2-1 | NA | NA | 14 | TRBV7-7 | CASSLTSKDNEQFF
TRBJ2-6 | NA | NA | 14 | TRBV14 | CASSRHSGANVLAF
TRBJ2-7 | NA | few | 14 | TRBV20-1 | CSARDLAGTYEQYF
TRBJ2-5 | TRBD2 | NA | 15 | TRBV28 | CASRRRLAVQETQYF